These T cell receptor beta chains were read from a single sample in a study of technical replicates of blood from a few donors. Measured with immunoSEQ multiplex PCR; TCRdb has only the in-frame clones, and not every one. Seen here are some 80,000 clones, 75% to 90% observed once, and the top ten hold around 3.9%. Sequenced input: PBMCs. The receptors stem from a human donor in good health. Some clones in this sample may be carry-over from other donors' samples. The CDR3 runs from the conserved cysteine through the conserved F or W. The D gene is left open where the match is weak. Clone size is not always given. Where it is, it says once, few, many or a class for expanded clones.

few	TRBV30	11	TRBJ1-2	TRBD1	CAWGTGDGYTF	TGTGCCTGGGGGACAGGGGATGGCTACACCTTC
NA	TRBV5-1	13	TRBJ2-7	TRBD2	CASSASGTYEQYF	TGCGCCAGCAGCGCTAGCGGTACCTACGAGCAGTACTTC
NA	TRBV7-9	15	TRBJ1-6	TRBD1	CASSLEGAKDSPLHF	TGTGCCAGCAGCTTAGAGGGGGCGAAGGATTCACCCCTCCACTTT
NA	TRBV7-2	16	TRBJ2-2	TRBD1	CASSFFSGGAAGELFF	TGTGCCAGCAGCTTTTTCTCAGGGGGCGCCGCCGGGGAGCTGTTTTTT
NA	TRBV29-1	14	TRBJ2-3	TRBD1	CSVFGTGDTDTQYF	TGCAGCGTTTTTGGGACAGGGGACACAGATACGCAGTATTTT
NA	TRBV29-1	12	TRBJ1-1	TRBD1	CSVEDWDRGAFF	TGCAGCGTTGAAGATTGGGACAGGGGAGCTTTCTTT
NA	TRBV5-1	12	TRBJ2-1	NA	CASSPISREQFF	TGCGCCAGCAGCCCTATTTCCCGCGAGCAGTTCTTC
NA	TRBV7-2	17	TRBJ2-3	TRBD2	CASSLGLAGGGTDTQYF	TGTGCCAGCAGCTTGGGACTAGCGGGGGGGGGCACAGATACGCAGTATTTT
NA	TRBV15	14	TRBJ2-3	TRBD2	CATSAGLERDTQYF	TGTGCCACCAGCGCGGGACTAGAACGAGATACGCAGTATTTT
NA	TRBV4-3	15	TRBJ2-7	NA	CASSQVGGGGHEQYF	TGCGCCAGCAGCCAAGTGGGGGGGGGCGGCCACGAGCAGTACTTC
NA	TRBV5-1	14	TRBJ1-6	NA	CASSLAEAGSPLHF	TGCGCCAGCAGCTTGGCCGAGGCCGGTTCACCCCTCCACTTT
NA	TRBV13	13	TRBJ1-1	NA	CASSPQGRAEAFF	TGTGCCAGCAGCCCGCAGGGGCGCGCTGAAGCTTTCTTT
NA	TRBV27	11	TRBJ2-1	NA	CASFTGSEQFF	TGTGCCAGCTTTACAGGGTCAGAGCAGTTCTTC
NA	TRBV5-1	16	TRBJ1-6	NA	CASSLDDSSYNSPLHF	TGCGCCAGCAGCTTGGATGATAGCTCCTATAATTCACCCCTCCACTTT
NA	TRBV19	16	TRBJ2-5	NA	CASSSPRRDRQETQYF	TGTGCCAGTAGTTCGCCTCGGCGGGACAGACAAGAGACCCAGTACTTC
NA	TRBV6-1	15	TRBJ2-3	TRBD2	CAHQGTRKAGDTQYF	TGTGCTCACCAGGGGACTAGAAAAGCTGGAGATACGCAGTATTTT
few	TRBV29-1	12	TRBJ1-1	NA	CSVLTANTEAFF	TGCAGCGTGCTCACAGCTAACACTGAAGCTTTCTTT
NA	TRBV7-8	16	TRBJ2-1	NA	CASSLAEQLSGNEQFF	TGTGCCAGCAGCTTAGCGGAGCAGCTTTCGGGTAATGAGCAGTTCTTC
NA	TRBV5-6	12	TRBJ2-1	TRBD2	CASSPAGDEQFF	TGTGCCAGCAGCCCTGCGGGGGACGAGCAGTTCTTC
NA	TRBV4-3	19	TRBJ1-6	TRBD1	CASSPGGRGLISYNSPLHF	TGCGCCAGCAGCCCAGGGGGTAGGGGGCTCATTTCCTATAATTCACCCCTCCACTTT
NA	TRBV7-2	13	TRBJ2-7	NA	CASSLELLYEQYF	TGTGCCAGCAGCTTAGAGTTACTCTACGAGCAGTACTTC
NA	TRBV6-1	15	TRBJ1-4	TRBD1	CASSSRTGPNEKLFF	TGTGCCAGCAGTTCAAGGACAGGGCCTAATGAAAAACTGTTTTTT
few	TRBV27	16	TRBJ1-1	TRBD1	CASSPPRTGGWSEAFF	TGTGCCAGCAGTCCACCCCGGACAGGGGGCTGGTCTGAAGCTTTCTTT
NA	TRBV5-1	12	TRBJ2-5	NA	CASSGDWETQYF	TGCGCCAGCAGTGGGGACTGGGAGACCCAGTACTTC
NA	TRBV20-1	11	TRBJ2-5	NA	CSARDRETQYF	TGCAGTGCTAGAGATCGTGAGACCCAGTACTTC
NA	TRBV7-9	13	TRBJ1-6	NA	CASSFEGDSPLHF	TGTGCCAGCAGCTTTGAGGGGGATTCACCCCTCCACTTT
NA	TRBV7-7	13	TRBJ2-2	NA	CASSPSIPGELFF	TGTGCCAGCAGCCCTAGCATTCCCGGGGAGCTGTTTTTT
NA	TRBV5-1	15	TRBJ2-3	TRBD1	CASSHRDRSTDTQYF	TGCGCCAGCAGCCACCGGGACAGAAGCACAGATACGCAGTATTTT
NA	TRBV7-7	13	TRBJ1-5	NA	CASSYRENQPQHF	TGTGCCAGCAGCTACAGGGAGAACCAGCCCCAGCATTTT
NA	TRBV19	12	TRBJ2-7	TRBD1	CARFQGAHEQYF	TGTGCCCGGTTTCAGGGGGCACACGAGCAGTACTTC
NA	TRBV2	15	TRBJ2-2	TRBD1	CASSQRTGSTGELFF	TGTGCCAGCAGTCAGAGGACAGGGAGCACCGGGGAGCTGTTTTTT
NA	TRBV5-5	15	TRBJ2-7	NA	CASSLAGVSNYEQYF	TGTGCCAGCAGCTTGGCGGGGGTCAGCAATTACGAGCAGTACTTC
NA	TRBV30	12	TRBJ1-1	NA	CAWSLGSTEAFF	TGTGCCTGGAGTTTGGGGAGCACTGAAGCTTTCTTT
NA	TRBV5-4	16	TRBJ2-2	TRBD2	CASSLGGGTNTGELFF	TGTGCCAGCAGCTTGGGGGGGGGAACGAACACCGGGGAGCTGTTTTTT
few	TRBV2	14	TRBJ2-7	TRBD2	CASSPSGSSYEQYF	TGTGCCAGCAGCCCTAGCGGGAGCTCCTACGAGCAGTACTTC
NA	TRBV7-2	17	TRBJ1-2	NA	CASSLMGAGTATQGYTF	TGTGCCAGCAGCTTAATGGGCGCGGGAACCGCTACCCAGGGCTACACCTTC
NA	TRBV7-9	13	TRBJ2-5	NA	CASTRPEEKTQYF	TGTGCCAGCACCAGACCCGAGGAAAAGACCCAGTACTTC
NA	TRBV30	12	TRBJ2-2	NA	CAWKPTTGELFF	TGTGCCTGGAAGCCTACCACCGGGGAGCTGTTTTTT
few	TRBV18	15	TRBJ1-5	TRBD1	CASSPQGASNQPQHF	TGTGCCAGCTCACCACAGGGGGCGAGCAATCAGCCCCAGCATTTT
few	TRBV4-3	14	TRBJ1-1	NA	CASSQDRRGTEAFF	TGCGCCAGCAGCCAAGATCGGAGGGGCACTGAAGCTTTCTTT
NA	TRBV29-1	14	TRBJ1-6	TRBD1	CSVRDRASNSPLHF	TGCAGCGTTCGGGACAGGGCTTCTAATTCACCCCTCCACTTT
NA	TRBV5-1	15	TRBJ2-1	TRBD2	CASSLAIGTNNEQFF	TGCGCCAGCAGCTTGGCCATTGGGACTAATAATGAGCAGTTCTTC
NA	TRBV7-6	19	TRBJ1-1	TRBD1	CASSAGGLRGARLNTEAFF	TGTGCCAGCAGCGCAGGGGGTCTTCGGGGAGCCCGACTGAACACTGAAGCTTTCTTT
NA	TRBV5-1	11	TRBJ2-5	NA	CASRVAETQYF	TGCGCCAGCAGGGTAGCGGAGACCCAGTACTTC
NA	TRBV11-2	15	TRBJ2-1	TRBD2	CASSRGGAPYNEQFF	TGTGCCAGCAGCCGCGGGGGGGCCCCGTACAATGAGCAGTTCTTC
NA	TRBV9	15	TRBJ2-5	NA	CASNSGWGRPETQYF	TGTGCCAGCAACTCAGGATGGGGGCGCCCAGAGACCCAGTACTTC
NA	TRBV13	12	TRBJ2-7	TRBD1	CASSPGGVGQYF	TGTGCCAGCAGCCCAGGGGGAGTAGGGCAGTACTTC
NA	TRBV21-1	16	TRBJ2-7	NA	CASSNRTGPLAYEQYF	TGTGCCAGCAGCAACCGGACAGGACCCCTTGCGTACGAGCAGTACTTC
NA	TRBV7-2	16	TRBJ2-7	NA	CASSLVGGGGPYEQYF	TGTGCCAGCAGCTTAGTAGGTGGGGGGGGCCCATACGAGCAGTACTTC
few	TRBV11-3	13	TRBJ1-1	NA	CASSSNMNTEAFF	TGTGCCAGCAGCTCCAACATGAACACTGAAGCTTTCTTT
NA	TRBV29-1	13	TRBJ2-5	NA	CSVASVSSEAQYF	TGCAGCGTTGCCTCGGTCTCCTCAGAGGCCCAGTACTTC
NA	TRBV21-1	12	TRBJ2-7	NA	CASRDSNYEQYF	TGTGCCAGTAGGGACAGTAACTACGAGCAGTACTTC
NA	TRBV5-1	17	TRBJ2-1	NA	CASSLQAVTASYNEQFF	TGCGCCAGCAGCTTACAGGCCGTGACAGCCTCCTACAATGAGCAGTTCTTC
NA	TRBV30	15	TRBJ2-1	NA	CAWSGDSTSYNEQFF	TGTGCCTGGAGTGGAGACTCGACGTCCTACAATGAGCAGTTCTTC
NA	TRBV15	17	TRBJ2-3	NA	CATSRGRGASVADTQYF	TGTGCCACCAGCAGAGGGAGGGGAGCTAGCGTCGCAGATACGCAGTATTTT
NA	TRBV12-5	15	TRBJ2-1	TRBD1	CASGLYGTEYNEQFF	TGTGCTAGTGGTTTGTACGGGACAGAGTACAATGAGCAGTTCTTC
NA	TRBV7-2	17	TRBJ2-3	TRBD2	CASSPRSSGFRTDTQYF	TGTGCCAGCAGCCCCCGGAGTAGCGGGTTCCGCACAGATACGCAGTATTTT
NA	TRBV7-2	12	TRBJ2-2	NA	CASTQRVGELFF	TGTGCCAGCACTCAGAGGGTCGGGGAGCTGTTTTTT
NA	TRBV5-6	13	TRBJ2-5	NA	CASSLASQETQYF	TGTGCCAGCAGCTTGGCTAGCCAGGAGACCCAGTACTTC